Sequencing of this TCR beta chain was carried out in a study of T cell responses to AZD1222 COVID-19 vaccine (dated by TCRdb to about 2021). At the level of the whole study: AZD1222 recipients with second doses at about 4 weeks or about 12 weeks were pooled, because spike-specific TCR depth and breadth did not differ between schedules. A total of more than 230 trial participants underwent TCR sequencing, of whom about 210 had received two doses of AZD1222 and about 25 had received two doses of the MenACWY control vaccine. Enrollment into the trials was organized by age into subgroups of 18-55, 56-69 and 70-plus years, and those subgroups contained about 150, 27 and 61 TCR-sequenced participants, respectively.

Broader findings and caveats from the paper: Conclusions about previously exposed vaccinees are limited, since just a handful of AZD1222 recipients were seropositive for SARS-CoV-2 at baseline. Epitopes outside the regions mutated in the B.1.351 and B.1.1.7 variants were reportedly recognized by nearly half of the unique spike-specific TCRs. Participants were mostly white British and included more females than males, and it was suggested by the authors that clonal diversity may have been underestimated. The whole spike protein was spanned by vaccine-associated CD4 TCRs, and dominant responses were seen in regions 160-218 and 743-854. A significant rise in spike-specific TCR breadth and depth was observed after two AZD1222 doses relative to day 0 and relative to MenACWY recipients. No day 14 peak-response samples were available, so repertoires were characterized only after the peak T cell response. The 56-69-year group was small, and its depth increase did not reach significance, likely because of low power.

On this clone itself: Its cognate antigen has yet to be identified. No clone much larger than this one lies a single base away; base qualities are absent.

Sequences SGHKS (CDR1) and YYEKEE (CDR2) are obtained from the germline V gene (reference sequence). The CDR3, from cysteine to phenylalanine, totals 16 residues. Only CDR3 DNA remains: 48 bases, in frame from the first base. The germline ends are 15 bases apart after V is trimmed by 0 bases and J by 2 bases. The sample's time point label, in plain terms: baseline before first vaccination. Samples from vaccinated people were obtained from the UK trials COV001 and COV002, which included a single-blind randomized controlled phase 2/3 trial of AZD1222 (ChAdOx1 nCoV-19) in healthy adults. For TCRbeta chain sequencing, PBMC samples from trial participants were taken at day 0 and at day 28 after the second dose. The CDR3 regions of human TCRbeta chains were analyzed by immunosequencing. Turning to the authors' computational methods: Repertoire TCRs were matched against a reference library of SARS-CoV-2-specific TCRs generated with the MIRA antigen-specificity platform. Breadth was defined as the fraction of unique TCRs that were SARS-CoV-2-associated, and depth was defined as the fraction of total T cells that were SARS-CoV-2-associated. Using the MIRA data, each spike-specific TCR was mapped to the spike region that the TCR reacts to and placed in a CD4 or CD8 class. Log10-transformed breadth and depth values were compared by one-way ANOVA with Sidak's multiple comparisons tests. Entries here come from immuneACCESS through TCRdb and include only in-frame sequences with V and J called. Some clones fail to appear in such tables; in the studies checked, an unresolved V gene covers under half of the shortfall, and the cause of the remainder is unknown. That table is the source of V, J and clone size, and D and trimming were worked out from the DNA. The sample table records about 90,000 clones; approximately 86% of these occur just once. The top ten clones comprise more than 6% of the sample.

The V gene is TRBV5-5 and the J gene is TRBJ2-7; there is no confident call for the D gene. This material consisted of peripheral blood, taken on day 0 of AZD1222 vaccination. The clonotype was recovered from an adult in good health. In nucleotide form, the sequence is TGTGCCAGCAGCTTGGGCGCGGATACCAGCGCCTACGAGCAGTACTTC. Its amino acids are CASSLGADTSAYEQYF.